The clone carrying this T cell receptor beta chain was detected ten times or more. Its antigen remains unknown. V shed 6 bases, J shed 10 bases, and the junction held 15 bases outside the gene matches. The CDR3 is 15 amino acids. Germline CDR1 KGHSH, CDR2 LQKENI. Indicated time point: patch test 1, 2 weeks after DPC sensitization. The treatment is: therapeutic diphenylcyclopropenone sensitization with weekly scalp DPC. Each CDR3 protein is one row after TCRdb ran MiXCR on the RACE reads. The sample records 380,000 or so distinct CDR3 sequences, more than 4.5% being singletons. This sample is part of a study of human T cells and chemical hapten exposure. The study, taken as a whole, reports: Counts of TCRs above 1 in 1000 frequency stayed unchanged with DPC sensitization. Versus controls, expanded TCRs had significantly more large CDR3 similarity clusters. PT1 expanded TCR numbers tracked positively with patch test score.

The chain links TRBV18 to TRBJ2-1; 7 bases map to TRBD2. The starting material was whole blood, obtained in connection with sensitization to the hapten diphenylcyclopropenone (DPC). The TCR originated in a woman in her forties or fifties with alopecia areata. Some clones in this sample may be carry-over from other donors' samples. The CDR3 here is CASSLTSPPREEQFF. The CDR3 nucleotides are TGTGCCAGCTCGTTGACTAGCCCTCCTCGAGAGGAGCAGTTCTTC.